Only one count was recorded for the clone carrying this TCR beta chain. PCR employed 60 Vbeta and 13 Jbeta primers. This table comes from immunoSEQ multiplex PCR, and its TCRdb copy is limited to in-frame clones, with some not included. The profile shows 150,000 to 200,000 clones, about four fifths of them singletons. The record originates from a study of cytomegalovirus exposure and HLA in healthy donors. CDR1 is SEHNR, CDR2 FQNEAQ, per germline (reference sequence). Trimming removed 4 bases at V and 3 bases at J, with 16 bases between. The CDR3 runs 16 residues. The chain recombines TRBV7-9 with TRBJ2-1, with D perhaps TRBD2 (6 bases). The sequence came from a man younger than 35 in good health and CMV-seronegative. Sequences were obtained from PBMCs. CDR3 bases: TGTGCCAGCAGCTCCCTTAGCGGTTCTGTCTACAATGAGCAGTTCTTC. This gives the protein CASSSLSGSVYNEQFF.